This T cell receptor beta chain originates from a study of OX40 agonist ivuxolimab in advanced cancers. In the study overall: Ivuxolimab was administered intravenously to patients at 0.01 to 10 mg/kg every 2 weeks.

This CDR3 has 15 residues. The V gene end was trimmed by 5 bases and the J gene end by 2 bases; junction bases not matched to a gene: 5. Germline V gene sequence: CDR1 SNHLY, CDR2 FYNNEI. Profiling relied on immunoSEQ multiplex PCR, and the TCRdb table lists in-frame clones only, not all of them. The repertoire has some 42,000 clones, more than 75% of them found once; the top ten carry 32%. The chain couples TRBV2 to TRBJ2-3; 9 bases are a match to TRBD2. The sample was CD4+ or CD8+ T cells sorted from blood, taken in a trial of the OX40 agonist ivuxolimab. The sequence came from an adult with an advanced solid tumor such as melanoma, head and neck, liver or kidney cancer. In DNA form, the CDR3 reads TGTGCCAGCAGTCGACTAGCGGAGCACACAGATACGCAGTATTTT. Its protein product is CASSRLAEHTDTQYF.